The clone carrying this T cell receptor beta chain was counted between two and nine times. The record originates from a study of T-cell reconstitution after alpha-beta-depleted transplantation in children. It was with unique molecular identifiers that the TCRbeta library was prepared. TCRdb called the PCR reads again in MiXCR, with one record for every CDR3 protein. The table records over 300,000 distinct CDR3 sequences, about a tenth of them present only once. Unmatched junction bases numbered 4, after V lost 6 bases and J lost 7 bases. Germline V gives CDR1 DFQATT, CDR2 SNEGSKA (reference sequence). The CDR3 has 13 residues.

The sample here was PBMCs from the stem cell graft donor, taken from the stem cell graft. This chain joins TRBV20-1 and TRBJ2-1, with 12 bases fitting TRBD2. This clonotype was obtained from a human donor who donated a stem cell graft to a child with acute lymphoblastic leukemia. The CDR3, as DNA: TGCAGTGCCCCGGGACTAGCGGGTAATGAGCAGTTCTTC. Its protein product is CSAPGLAGNEQFF.